This TCR beta chain originates from a study of T cells in narcolepsy. Study background: Enrolled donors included narcolepsy type 1 or type 2 patients and healthy controls.

The study's findings and limits: HCRT-specific and TRIB2-specific autoreactive clonotypes appeared among same-patient CSF and blood CD4+ clonotypes.

Profiled with immunoSEQ multiplex PCR; TCRdb holds only in-frame clones, not every one. Among some 15,000 clones listed, over 75% were seen once. The length of the CDR3 is 15 residues. Germline V gene lookup returns CDR1 SGDLS and CDR2 YYNGEE. V shed 4 bases and J shed 4 bases, with 14 bases lying between them. Only a few counts were recorded for this clone. The antigen is unknown. The chain couples TRBV9 to TRBJ2-2; D is unclear. Sequencing was carried out using memory (CD45RA-) CD4+ T cells from blood. This clonotype was sampled from a human donor in good health. Written as DNA, the CDR3 is TGTGCCAGCAGCTTATTTGATAATCCCACCGGGGAGCTGTTTTTT. It codes for CASSLFDNPTGELFF.